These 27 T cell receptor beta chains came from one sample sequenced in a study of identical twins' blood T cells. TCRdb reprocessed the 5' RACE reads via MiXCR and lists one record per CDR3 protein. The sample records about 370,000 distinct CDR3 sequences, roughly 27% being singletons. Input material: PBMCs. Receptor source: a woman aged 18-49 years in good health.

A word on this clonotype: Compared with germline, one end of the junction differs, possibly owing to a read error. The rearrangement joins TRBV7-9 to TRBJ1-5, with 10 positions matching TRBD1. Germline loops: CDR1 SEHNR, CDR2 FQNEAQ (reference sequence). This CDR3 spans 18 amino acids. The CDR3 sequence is CASSFWSGQGTSNQPQRF. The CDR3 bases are TGTGCCAGCAGCTTCTGGTCGGGACAGGGGACGAGCAATCAGCCCCAGCGTTTT.

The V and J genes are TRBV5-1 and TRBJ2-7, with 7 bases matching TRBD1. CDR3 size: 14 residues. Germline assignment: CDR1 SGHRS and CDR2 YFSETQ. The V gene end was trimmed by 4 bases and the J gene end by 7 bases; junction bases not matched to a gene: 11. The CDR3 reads CASSRTTGIEEQYF. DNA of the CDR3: TGCGCCAGCAGCAGAACGACAGGGATAGAAGAGCAGTACTTC.

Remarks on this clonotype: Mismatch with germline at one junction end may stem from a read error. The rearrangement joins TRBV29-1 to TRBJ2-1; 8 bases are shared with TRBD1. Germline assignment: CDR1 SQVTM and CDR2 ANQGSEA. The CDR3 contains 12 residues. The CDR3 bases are TGCAGCGTTCAGCAGACAGGGGATGAGCGGTTCTTC. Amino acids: CSVQQTGDERFF.

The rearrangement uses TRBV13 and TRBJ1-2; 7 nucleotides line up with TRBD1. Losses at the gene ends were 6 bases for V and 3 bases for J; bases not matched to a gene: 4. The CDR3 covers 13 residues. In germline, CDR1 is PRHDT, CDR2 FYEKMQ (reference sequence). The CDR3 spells CASSRDSHYGYTF. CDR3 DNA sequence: TGTGCCAGCAGTCGGGACAGTCACTATGGCTACACCTTC.

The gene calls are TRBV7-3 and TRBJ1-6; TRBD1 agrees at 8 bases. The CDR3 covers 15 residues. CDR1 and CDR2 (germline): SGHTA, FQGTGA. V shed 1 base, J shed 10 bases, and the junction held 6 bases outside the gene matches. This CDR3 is CASSLRQGLGSPLHF. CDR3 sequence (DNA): TGTGCCAGCAGCTTAAGACAGGGGCTGGGATCACCCCTCCACTTT.

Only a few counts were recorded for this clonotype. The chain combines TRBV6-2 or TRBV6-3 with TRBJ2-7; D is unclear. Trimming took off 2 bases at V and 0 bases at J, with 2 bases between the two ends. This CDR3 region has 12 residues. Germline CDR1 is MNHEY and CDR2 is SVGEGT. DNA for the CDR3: TGTGCCAGCAGTTACCGCTCCTACGAGCAGTACTTC. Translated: CASSYRSYEQYF.

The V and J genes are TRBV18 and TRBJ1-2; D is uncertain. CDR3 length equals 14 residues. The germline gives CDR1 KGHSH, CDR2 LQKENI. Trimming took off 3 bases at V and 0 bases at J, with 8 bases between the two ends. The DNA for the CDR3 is TGTGCCAGCTCACCGGAAAGCCCTAACTATGGCTACACCTTC. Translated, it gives CASSPESPNYGYTF.

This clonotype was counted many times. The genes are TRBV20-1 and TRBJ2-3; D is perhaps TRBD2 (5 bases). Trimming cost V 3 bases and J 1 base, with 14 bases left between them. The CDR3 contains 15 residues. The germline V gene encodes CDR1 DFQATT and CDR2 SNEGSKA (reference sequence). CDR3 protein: CSASPYGLRTDTQYF. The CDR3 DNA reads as TGCAGTGCTAGCCCCTATGGACTCCGCACAGATACGCAGTATTTT.

The CDR3 DNA follows: TGTGCCAGCAGCCAAGATTTGGGGGGGACCTACAATGAGCAGTTCTTC. It yields the protein CASSQDLGGTYNEQFF. The J gene is TRBJ2-1, the V gene TRBV4-2; 7 nucleotides agree with TRBD2. The CDR3 spans 16 residues. CDR1 LGHNA and CDR2 YNFKEQ come from the germline V gene. The junction had 4 bases not matched to a gene; V was cut back by 0 bases and J by 2 bases.

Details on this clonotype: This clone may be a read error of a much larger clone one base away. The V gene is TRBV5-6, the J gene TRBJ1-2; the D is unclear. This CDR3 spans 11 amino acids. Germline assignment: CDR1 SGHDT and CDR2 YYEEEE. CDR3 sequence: CACSSDYGYTF. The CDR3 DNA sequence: TGTGCCTGCAGTTCCGACTATGGCTACACCTTC.

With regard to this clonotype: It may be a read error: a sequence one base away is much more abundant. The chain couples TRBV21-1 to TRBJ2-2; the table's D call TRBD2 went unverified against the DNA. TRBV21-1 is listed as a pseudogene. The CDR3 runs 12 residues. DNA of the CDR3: TGTGCCGGGATAACTAGTCCCGGGGAGCTGTTTTTT. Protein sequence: CAGITSPGELFF.

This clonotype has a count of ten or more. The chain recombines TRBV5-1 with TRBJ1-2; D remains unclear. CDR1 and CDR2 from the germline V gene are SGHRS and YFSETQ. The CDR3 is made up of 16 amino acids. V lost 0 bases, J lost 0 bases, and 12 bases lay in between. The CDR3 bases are TGCGCCAGCAGCTTGGGAGCCGGAACTGCTAACTATGGCTACACCTTC. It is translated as CASSLGAGTANYGYTF.

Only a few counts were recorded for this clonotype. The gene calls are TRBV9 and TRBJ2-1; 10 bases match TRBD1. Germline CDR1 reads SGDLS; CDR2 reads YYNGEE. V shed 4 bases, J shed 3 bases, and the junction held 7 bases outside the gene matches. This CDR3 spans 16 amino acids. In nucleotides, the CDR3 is TGTGCCAGCAGCCCTATGGGGGACAGGGGCTACAATGAGCAGTTCTTC. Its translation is CASSPMGDRGYNEQFF.

CDR3 sequence (DNA): TGTGGGACAGGGATCTATGGCTACACCTTC. Its translation: CGTGIYGYTF. The chain has TRBV2 and TRBJ1-2, with 8 bases identical to TRBD1. The CDR3 has 10 amino acids. Looked up from germline, CDR1 is SNHLY and CDR2 is FYNNEI.

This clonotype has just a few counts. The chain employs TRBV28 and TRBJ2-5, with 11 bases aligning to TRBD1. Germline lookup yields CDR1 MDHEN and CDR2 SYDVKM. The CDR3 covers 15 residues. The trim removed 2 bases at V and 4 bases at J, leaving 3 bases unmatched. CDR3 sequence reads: CASSLVGTGGETQYF. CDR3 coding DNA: TGTGCCAGCAGTTTAGTGGGGACAGGGGGAGAGACCCAGTACTTC. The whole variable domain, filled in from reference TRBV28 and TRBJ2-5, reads DVKVTQSSRYLVKRTGEKVFLECVQDMDHENMFWYRQDPGLGLRLIYFSYDVKMKEKGDIPEGYSVSREKKERFSLILESASTNQTSMYLCASSLVGTGGETQYFGPGTRLLVL.

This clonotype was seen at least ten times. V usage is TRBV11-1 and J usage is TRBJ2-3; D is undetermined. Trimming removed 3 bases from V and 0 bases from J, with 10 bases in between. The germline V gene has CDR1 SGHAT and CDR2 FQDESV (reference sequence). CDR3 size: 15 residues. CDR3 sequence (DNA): TGTGCCAGCAGCTTGCGTCTGAGAAGCACAGATACGCAGTATTTT. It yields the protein CASSLRLRSTDTQYF. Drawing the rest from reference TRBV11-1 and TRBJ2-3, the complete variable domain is EAEVAQSPRYKITEKSQAVAFWCDPISGHATLYWYRQILGQGPELLVQFQDESVVDDSQLPKDRFSAERLKGVDSTLKIQPAELGDSAMYLCASSLRLRSTDTQYFGPGTRLTVL.

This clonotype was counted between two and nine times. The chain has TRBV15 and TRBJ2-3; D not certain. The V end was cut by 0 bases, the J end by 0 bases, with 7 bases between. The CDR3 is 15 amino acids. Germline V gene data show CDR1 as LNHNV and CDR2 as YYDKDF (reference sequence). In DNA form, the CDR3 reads TGTGCCACCAGCAGAGAACCGTCGAGCACAGATACGCAGTATTTT. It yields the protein CATSREPSSTDTQYF.

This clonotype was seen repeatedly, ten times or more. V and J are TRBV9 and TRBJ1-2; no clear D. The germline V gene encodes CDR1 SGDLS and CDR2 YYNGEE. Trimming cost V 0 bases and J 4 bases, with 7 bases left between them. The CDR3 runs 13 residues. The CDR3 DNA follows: TGTGCCAGCAGCGTAGCTGAGGCCTATGGCTACACCTTC. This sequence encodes CASSVAEAYGYTF.

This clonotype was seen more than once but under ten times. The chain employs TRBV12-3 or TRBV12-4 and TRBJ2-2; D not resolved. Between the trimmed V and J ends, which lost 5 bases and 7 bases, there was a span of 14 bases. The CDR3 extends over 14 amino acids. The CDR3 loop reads CASSPGSLFGELFF. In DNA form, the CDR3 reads TGTGCCAGCAGTCCTGGGTCCCTTTTCGGGGAGCTGTTTTTT.

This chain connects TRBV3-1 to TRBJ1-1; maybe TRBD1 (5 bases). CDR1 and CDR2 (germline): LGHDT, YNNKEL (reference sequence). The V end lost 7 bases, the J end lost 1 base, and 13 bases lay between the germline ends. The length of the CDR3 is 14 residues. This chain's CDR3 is CASNSVQGNTEAFF. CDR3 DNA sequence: TGTGCCAGCAACTCCGTGCAGGGGAACACTGAAGCTTTCTTT.

The CDR3 protein is CASSSSSGQGTGELFF. CDR3 DNA sequence: TGCGCCAGCAGCTCCTCTAGCGGTCAAGGGACCGGGGAGCTGTTTTTT. The J gene is TRBJ2-2, the V gene TRBV5-1, with 7 bases aligning to TRBD2. Germline CDR1 SGHRS, CDR2 YFSETQ. This CDR3 contains 16 residues. Unmatched junction bases numbered 10, after V lost 3 bases and J lost 5 bases. Supplemented by reference TRBV5-1 and TRBJ2-2, the full variable domain reads KAGVTQTPRYLIKTRGQQVTLSCSPISGHRSVSWYQQTPGQGLQFLFEYFSETQRNKGNFPGRFSGRQFSNSRSEMNVSTLELGDSALYLCASSSSSGQGTGELFFGEGSRLTVL.

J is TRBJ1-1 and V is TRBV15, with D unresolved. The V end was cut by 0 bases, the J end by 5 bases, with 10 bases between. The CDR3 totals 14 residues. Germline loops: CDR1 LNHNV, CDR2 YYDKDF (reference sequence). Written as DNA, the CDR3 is TGTGCCACCAGCAGAGAACCGGGGAGGACTGAAGCTTTCTTT. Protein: CATSREPGRTEAFF.

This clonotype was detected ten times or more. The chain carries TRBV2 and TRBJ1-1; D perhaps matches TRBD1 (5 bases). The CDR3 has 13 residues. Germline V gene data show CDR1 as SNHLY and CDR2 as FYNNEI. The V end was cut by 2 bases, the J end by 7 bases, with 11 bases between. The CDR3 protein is CASSELGHREAFF. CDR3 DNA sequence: TGTGCCAGCAGTGAATTGGGGCATCGTGAAGCTTTCTTT.

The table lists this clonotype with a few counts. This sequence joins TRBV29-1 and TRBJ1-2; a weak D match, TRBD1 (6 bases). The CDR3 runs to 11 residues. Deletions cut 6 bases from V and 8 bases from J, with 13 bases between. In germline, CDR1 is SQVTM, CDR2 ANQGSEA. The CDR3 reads CSVTGYGGYTF. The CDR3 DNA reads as TGCAGCGTCACAGGGTATGGCGGCTACACCTTC.

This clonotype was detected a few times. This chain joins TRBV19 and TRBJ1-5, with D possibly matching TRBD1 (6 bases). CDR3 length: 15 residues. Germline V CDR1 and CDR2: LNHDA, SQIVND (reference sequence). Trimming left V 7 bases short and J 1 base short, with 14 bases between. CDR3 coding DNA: TGTGCCAGTAACACAGGGTCGTGGAGCAATCAGCCCCAGCATTTT. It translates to CASNTGSWSNQPQHF.

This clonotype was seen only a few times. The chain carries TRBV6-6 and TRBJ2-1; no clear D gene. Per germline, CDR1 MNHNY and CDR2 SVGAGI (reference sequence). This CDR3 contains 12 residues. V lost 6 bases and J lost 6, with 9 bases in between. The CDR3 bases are TGTGCCAGCAGCTGGACCGGCAATGAGCAGTTCTTC. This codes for CASSWTGNEQFF.

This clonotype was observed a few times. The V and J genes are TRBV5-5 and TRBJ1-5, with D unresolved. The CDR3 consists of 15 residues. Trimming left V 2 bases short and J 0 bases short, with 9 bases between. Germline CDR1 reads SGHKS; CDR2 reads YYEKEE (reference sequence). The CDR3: CASSLWPYSNQPQHF. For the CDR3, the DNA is TGTGCCAGCAGCTTATGGCCTTATAGCAATCAGCCCCAGCATTTT.